Sequencing of this T cell receptor (beta chain) was carried out in a study of identical twins. The study's findings and limits: Not following the same donors, the study drew its conclusions from cross-sectional statistical analysis. Zero-insertion findings could be partly confounded by invariant cells (MAIT and iNKT cells).

This clonotype was seen at least ten times. Its antigen is not identified. Germline trimming cut 7 bases from V and 2 bases from J; bases unmatched to any gene: 8. CDR3 length: 15 residues. TCRdb used MiXCR to reprocess the 5' RACE reads, holding one entry per CDR3 protein. Of fewer than 250,000 distinct CDR3 sequences in the sample, 6% to 8% are singletons; the top ten hold around 5%. A further study also used this sample, focusing on yellow fever vaccine responses in identical twins.

The sample was CD8+ T cells sorted from blood. This receptor was identified in a woman aged 18-29 years in good health. The J gene is TRBJ1-1, the V gene TRBV12-3 or TRBV12-4; 9 bases agree with TRBD1. As DNA, the CDR3 is TGTGCCAGCATCCCCCCGGGACAGGGAAACACTGAAGCTTTCTTT. This encodes CASIPPGQGNTEAFF.